This T cell receptor (beta chain) is from a study of CD8 T cells in ankylosing spondylitis. A quantitative 5'-RACE method, one with molecular barcodes, was used to make TCR beta libraries. TCRdb used MiXCR to reprocess the 5' RACE reads, holding one entry per CDR3 protein. The data hold 300,000 to 350,000 distinct CDR3 sequences, with more than 20% observed a single time. Concerning this clonotype: The antigen is unknown.

Broader study findings: Disease-linked clones, CD8+, were relatively rare in peripheral blood. Seemingly characteristic of ankylosing spondylitis blood was a TCR beta motif consisting of under 10 highly homologous variants. Significantly higher representation of disease-linked clones was reported for matched ankylosing spondylitis synovial fluid.

Sequenced: blood, either unsorted or a sorted T cell fraction (not recorded which). This clonotype was obtained from a female donor with ankylosing spondylitis or in good health (not recorded which).

The CDR3 reads CASSPPPVGRALNEQFF. CDR3 sequence (DNA): TGTGCCAGCAGCCCCCCCCCGGTCGGGAGGGCCCTTAATGAGCAGTTCTTC. The chain joins TRBV7-2 to TRBJ2-1; 8 bases match TRBD2. The CDR3 length is 17 residues. Trimming removed 5 bases from V and 7 bases from J; junction bases left unmatched: 16. Germline CDR1 and CDR2: SGHTA and FQGNSA.